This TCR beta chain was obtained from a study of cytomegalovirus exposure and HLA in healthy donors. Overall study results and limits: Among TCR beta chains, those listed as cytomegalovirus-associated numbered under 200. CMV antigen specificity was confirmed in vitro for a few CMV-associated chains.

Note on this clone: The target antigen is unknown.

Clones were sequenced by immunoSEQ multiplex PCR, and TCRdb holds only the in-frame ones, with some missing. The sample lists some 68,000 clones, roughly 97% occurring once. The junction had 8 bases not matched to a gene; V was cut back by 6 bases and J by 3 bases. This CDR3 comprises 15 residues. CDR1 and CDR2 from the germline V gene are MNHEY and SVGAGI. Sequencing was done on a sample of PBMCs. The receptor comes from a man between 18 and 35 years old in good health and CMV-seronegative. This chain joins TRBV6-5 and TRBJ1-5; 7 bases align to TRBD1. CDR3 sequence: CASRSLDRLNQPQHF. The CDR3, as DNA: TGTGCCAGCAGGAGCCTGGACAGGCTCAATCAGCCCCAGCATTTT.